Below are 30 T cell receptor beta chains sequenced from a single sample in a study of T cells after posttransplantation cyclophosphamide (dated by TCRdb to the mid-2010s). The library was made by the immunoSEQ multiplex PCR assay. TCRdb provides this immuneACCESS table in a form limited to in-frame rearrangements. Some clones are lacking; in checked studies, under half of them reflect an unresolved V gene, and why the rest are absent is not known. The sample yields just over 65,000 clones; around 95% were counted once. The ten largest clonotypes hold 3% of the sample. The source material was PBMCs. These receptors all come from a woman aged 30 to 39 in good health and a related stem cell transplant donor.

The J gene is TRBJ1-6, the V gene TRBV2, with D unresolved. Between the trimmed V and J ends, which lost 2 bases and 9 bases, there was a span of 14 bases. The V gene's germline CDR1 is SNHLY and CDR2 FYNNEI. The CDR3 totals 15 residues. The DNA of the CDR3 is TGTGCCAGCAGTGAAAGAACTGTAGATAGTTCACCCCTCCACTTT. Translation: CASSERTVDSSPLHF.

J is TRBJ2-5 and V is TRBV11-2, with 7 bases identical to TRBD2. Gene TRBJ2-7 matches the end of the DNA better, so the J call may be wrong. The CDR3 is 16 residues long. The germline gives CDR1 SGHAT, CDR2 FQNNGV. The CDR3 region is CASRHMSAGSSYEQYF. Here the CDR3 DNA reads TGTGCCAGCAGGCACATGTCAGCGGGGAGCTCCTACGAGCAGTACTTC.

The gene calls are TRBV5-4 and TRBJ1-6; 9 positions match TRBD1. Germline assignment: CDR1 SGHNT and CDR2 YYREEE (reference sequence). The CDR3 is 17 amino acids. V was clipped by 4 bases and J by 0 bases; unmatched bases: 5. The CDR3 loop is CASSTGQGSSYNSPLHF. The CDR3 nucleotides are TGTGCCAGCAGCACAGGACAGGGGAGCTCCTATAATTCACCCCTCCACTTT.

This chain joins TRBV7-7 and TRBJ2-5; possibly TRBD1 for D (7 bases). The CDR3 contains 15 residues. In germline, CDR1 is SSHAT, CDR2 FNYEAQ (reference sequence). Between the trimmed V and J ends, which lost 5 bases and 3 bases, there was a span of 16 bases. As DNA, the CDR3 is TGTGCCAGCAGCCAGGGCCCCAGGGGGGAAGAGACCCAGTACTTC. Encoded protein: CASSQGPRGEETQYF.

DNA for the CDR3: TGTGCCAGCTCACCACTGAGGTTCGCGAACACCGGGGAGCTGTTTTTT. Translation gives CASSPLRFANTGELFF. V gene TRBV18 combines with J gene TRBJ2-2; D unclear. Germline V lookup: CDR1 KGHSH, CDR2 LQKENI. The CDR3 has 16 amino acids. Trimming stripped 1 base from V and 0 bases from J, with 9 bases between.

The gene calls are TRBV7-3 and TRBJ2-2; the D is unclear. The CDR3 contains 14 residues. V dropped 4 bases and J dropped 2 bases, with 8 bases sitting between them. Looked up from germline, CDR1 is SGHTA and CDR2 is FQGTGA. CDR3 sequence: CASSSLGNTGELFF. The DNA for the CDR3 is TGTGCCAGCAGCTCCCTCGGAAACACCGGGGAGCTGTTTTTT.

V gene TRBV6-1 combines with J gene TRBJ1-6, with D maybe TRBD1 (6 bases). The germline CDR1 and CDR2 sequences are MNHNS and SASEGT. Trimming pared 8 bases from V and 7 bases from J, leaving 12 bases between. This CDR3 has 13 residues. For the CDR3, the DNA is TGTGCCAGCTTGGAACAGGGAAATTCACCCCTCCACTTT. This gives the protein CASLEQGNSPLHF.

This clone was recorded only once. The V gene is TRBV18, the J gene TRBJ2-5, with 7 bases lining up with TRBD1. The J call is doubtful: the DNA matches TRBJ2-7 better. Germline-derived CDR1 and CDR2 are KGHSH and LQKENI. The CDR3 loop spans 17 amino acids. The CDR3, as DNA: TGTGCCAGCTCACCGTCCCCAGCGAGGACAGGTCACTACGAGCAGTACTTC. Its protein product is CASSPSPARTGHYEQYF.

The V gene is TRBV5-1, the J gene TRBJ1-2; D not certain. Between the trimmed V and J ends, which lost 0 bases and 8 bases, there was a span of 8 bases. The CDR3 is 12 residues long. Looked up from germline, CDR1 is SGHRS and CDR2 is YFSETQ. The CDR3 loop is CASSLGSDGYTF. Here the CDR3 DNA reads TGCGCCAGCAGCTTGGGTAGCGACGGCTACACCTTC.

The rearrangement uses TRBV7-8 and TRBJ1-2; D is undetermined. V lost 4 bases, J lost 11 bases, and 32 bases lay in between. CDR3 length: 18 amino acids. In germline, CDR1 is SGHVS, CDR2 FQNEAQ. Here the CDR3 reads CASSSTARSGVGDIGYTF. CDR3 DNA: TGTGCCAGCAGCTCCACCGCCCGTTCTGGGGTCGGGGATATAGGGTACACCTTC.

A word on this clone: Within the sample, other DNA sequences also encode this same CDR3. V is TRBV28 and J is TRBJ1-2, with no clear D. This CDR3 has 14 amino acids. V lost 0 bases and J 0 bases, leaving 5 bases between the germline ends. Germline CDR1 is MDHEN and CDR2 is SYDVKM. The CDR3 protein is CASSLWGPNYGYTF. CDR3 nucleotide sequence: TGTGCCAGCAGTTTATGGGGCCCTAACTATGGCTACACCTTC.

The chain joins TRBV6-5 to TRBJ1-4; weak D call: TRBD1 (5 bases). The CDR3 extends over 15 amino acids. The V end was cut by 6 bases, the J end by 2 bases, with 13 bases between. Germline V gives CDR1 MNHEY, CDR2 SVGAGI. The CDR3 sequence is CASRTTGGTNEKLFF. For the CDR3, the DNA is TGTGCCAGCAGAACCACTGGGGGGACTAATGAAAAACTGTTTTTT.

The DNA for the CDR3 is TGTGCCAGCAGCGTAGACGGGATGAGACAAGAGACCCAGTACTTC. Translated, it gives CASSVDGMRQETQYF. This chain uses TRBV9 with TRBJ2-5, with a tentative D call TRBD2 (5 bases). Germline CDR1 reads SGDLS; CDR2 reads YYNGEE. The germline V and J ends were trimmed by 0 bases and 2 bases, with 11 bases remaining between them. CDR3 length: 15 residues.

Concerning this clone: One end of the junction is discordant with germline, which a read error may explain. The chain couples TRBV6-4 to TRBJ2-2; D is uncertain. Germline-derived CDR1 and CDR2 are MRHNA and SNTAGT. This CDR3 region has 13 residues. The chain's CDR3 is CASSDWNTGELFF. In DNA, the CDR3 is TGTGCCAGCAGCGACTGGAACACCGGGGAGCTGTTTTTT.

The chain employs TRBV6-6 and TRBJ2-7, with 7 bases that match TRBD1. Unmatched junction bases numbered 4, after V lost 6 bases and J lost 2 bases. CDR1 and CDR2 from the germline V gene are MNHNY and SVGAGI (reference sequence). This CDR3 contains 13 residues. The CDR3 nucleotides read TGTGCCAGCAGGGACAGGCATACCTACGAGCAGTACTTC. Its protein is CASRDRHTYEQYF.

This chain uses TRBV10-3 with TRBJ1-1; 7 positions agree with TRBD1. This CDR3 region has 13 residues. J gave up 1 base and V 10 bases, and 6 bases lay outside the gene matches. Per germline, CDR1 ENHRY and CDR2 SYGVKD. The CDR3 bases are TGTGCCACGGAGGGACAGCAGAACACTGAAGCTTTCTTT. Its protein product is CATEGQQNTEAFF.

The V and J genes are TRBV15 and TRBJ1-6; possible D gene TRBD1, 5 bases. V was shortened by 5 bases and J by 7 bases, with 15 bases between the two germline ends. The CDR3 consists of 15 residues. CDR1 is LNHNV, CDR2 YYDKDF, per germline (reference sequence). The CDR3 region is CATSESRQGNSPLHF. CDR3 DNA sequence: TGTGCCACCAGCGAAAGTCGCCAGGGAAATTCACCCCTCCACTTT.

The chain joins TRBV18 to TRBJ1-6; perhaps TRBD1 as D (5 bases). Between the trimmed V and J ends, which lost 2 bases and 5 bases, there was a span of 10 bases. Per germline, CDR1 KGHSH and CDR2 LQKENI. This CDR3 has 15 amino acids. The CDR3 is CASSPSGTNNSPLHF. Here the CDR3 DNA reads TGTGCCAGCTCACCATCGGGGACTAATAATTCACCCCTCCACTTT. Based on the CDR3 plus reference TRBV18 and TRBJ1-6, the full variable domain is NAGVMQNPRHLVRRRGQEARLRCSPMKGHSHVYWYRQLPEEGLKFMVYLQKENIIDESGMPKERFSAEFPKEGPSILRIQQVVRGDSAAYFCASSPSGTNNSPLHFGNGTRLTVT.

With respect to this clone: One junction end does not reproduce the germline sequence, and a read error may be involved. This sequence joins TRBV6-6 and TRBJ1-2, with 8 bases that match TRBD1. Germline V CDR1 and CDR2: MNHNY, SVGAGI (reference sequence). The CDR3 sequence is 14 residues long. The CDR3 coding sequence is TGTGCCAGCAGTCAAACAGGGGGGGACTATGGCTACATCTTC. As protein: CASSQTGGDYGYIF.

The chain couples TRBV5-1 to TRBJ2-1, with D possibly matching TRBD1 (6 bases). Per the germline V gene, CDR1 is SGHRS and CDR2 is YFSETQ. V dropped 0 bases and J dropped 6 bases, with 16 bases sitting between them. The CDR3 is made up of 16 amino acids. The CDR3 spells CASSLGGGSDCNEQFF. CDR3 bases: TGCGCCAGCAGCTTGGGTGGGGGCTCGGACTGCAATGAGCAGTTCTTC.

CDR3 residues: CASSLQLAGGPGELFF. In nucleotides, the CDR3 is TGTGCCAGCAGCTTACAACTAGCGGGGGGGCCCGGGGAGCTGTTTTTT. The chain links TRBV7-2 to TRBJ2-2, with 13 bases matching TRBD2. The trim removed 2 bases at V and 6 bases at J, leaving 3 bases unmatched. Germline V CDR1 and CDR2: SGHTA, FQGNSA. There are 16 residues in the CDR3.

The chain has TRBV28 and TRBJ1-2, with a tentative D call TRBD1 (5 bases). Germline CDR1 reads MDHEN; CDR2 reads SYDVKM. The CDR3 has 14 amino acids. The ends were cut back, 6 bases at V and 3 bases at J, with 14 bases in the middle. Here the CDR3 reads CASRPPGAHYGYTF. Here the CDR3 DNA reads TGTGCCAGCAGGCCGCCCGGGGCACACTATGGCTACACCTTC.

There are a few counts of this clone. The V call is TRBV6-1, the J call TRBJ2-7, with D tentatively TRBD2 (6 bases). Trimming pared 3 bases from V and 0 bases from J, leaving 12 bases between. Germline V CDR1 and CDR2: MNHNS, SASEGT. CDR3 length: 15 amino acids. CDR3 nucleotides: TGTGCCAGCAGTGAGGGACTCTTTAGCTCCTACGAGCAGTACTTC. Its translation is CASSEGLFSSYEQYF.

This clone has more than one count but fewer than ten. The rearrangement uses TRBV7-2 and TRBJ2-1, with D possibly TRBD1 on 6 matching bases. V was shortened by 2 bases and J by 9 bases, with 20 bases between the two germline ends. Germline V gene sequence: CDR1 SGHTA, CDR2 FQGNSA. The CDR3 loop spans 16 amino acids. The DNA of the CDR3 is TGTGCCAGCAGCTTAAGATGGTCAGGGGTACTCGGTGAGCAGTTCTTC. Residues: CASSLRWSGVLGEQFF. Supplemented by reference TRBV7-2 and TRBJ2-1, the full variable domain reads GAGVSQSPSNKVTEKGKDVELRCDPISGHTALYWYRQSLGQGLEFLIYFQGNSAPDKSGLPSDRFSAERTGGSVSTLTIQRTQQEDSAVYLCASSLRWSGVLGEQFFGPGTRLTVL.

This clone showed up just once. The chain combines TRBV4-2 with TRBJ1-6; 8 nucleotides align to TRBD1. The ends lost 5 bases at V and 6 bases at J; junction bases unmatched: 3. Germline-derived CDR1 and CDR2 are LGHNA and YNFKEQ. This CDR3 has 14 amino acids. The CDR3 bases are TGTGCCAGCAGCTCTGGACAGGGTAATTCACCCCTCCACTTT. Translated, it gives CASSSGQGNSPLHF.

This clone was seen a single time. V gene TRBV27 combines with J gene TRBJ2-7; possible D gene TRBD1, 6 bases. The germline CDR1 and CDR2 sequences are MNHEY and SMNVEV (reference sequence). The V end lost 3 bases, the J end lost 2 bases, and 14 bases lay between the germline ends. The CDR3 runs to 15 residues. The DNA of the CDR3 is TGTGCCAGCAGTTTCGCCGGGACAATCGCCTACGAGCAGTACTTC. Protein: CASSFAGTIAYEQYF.

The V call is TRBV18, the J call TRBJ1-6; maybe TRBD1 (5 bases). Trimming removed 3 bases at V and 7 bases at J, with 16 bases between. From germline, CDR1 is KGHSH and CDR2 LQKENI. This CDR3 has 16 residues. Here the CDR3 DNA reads TGTGCCAGCTCACCCCAATCAGGGTTGGTAAATTCACCCCTCCACTTT. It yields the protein CASSPQSGLVNSPLHF.

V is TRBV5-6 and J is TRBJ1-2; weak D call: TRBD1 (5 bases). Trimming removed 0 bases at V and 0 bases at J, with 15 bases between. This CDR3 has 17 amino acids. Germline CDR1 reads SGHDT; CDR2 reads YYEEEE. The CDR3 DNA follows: TGTGCCAGCAGCTTGGCACCCGGGACCGAAGCTAACTATGGCTACACCTTC. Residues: CASSLAPGTEANYGYTF.

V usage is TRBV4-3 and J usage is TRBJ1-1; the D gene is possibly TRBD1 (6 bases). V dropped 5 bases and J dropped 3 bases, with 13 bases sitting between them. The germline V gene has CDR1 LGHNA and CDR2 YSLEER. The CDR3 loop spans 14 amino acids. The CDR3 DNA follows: TGCGCCAGCAGCGCTACAGGGTCATACACTGAAGCTTTCTTT. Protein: CASSATGSYTEAFF.

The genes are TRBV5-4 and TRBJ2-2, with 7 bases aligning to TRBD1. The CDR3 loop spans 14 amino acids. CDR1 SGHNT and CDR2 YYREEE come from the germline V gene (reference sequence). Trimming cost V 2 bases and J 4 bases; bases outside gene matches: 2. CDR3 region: CASSFDRATGELFF. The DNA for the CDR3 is TGTGCCAGCAGCTTCGACAGGGCCACCGGGGAGCTGTTTTTT. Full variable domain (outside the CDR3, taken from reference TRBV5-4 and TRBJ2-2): ETGVTQSPTHLIKTRGQQVTLRCSSQSGHNTVSWYQQALGQGPQFIFQYYREEENGRGNFPPRFSGLQFPNYSSELNVNALELDDSALYLCASSFDRATGELFFGEGSRLTVL.